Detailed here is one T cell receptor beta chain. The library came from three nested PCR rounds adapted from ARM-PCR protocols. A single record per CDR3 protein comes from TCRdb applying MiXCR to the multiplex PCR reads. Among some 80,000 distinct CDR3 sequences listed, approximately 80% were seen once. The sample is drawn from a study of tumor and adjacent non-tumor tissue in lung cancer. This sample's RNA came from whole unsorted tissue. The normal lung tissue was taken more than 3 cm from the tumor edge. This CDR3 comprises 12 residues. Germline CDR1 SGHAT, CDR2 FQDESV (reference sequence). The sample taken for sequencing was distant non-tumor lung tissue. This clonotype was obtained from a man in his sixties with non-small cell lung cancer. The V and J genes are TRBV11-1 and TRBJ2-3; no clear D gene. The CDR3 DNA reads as TGTCCCAACAGCTTATCGTACGATACGCAGTATTTT. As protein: CPNSLSYDTQYF.